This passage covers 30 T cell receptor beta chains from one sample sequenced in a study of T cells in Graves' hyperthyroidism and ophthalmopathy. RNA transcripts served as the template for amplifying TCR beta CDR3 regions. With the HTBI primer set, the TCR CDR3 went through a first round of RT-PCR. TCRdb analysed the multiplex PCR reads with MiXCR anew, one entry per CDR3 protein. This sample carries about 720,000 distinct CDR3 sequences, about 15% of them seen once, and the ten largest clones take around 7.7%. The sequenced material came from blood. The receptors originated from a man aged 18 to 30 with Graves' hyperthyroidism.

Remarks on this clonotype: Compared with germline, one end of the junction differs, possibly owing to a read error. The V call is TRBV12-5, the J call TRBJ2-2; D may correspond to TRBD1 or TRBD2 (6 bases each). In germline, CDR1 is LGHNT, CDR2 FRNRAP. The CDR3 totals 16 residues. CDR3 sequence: CASATAGHTFTGEPFF. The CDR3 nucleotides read TGTGCTAGTGCTACCGCGGGACACACCTTCACCGGGGAGCCGTTTTTT.

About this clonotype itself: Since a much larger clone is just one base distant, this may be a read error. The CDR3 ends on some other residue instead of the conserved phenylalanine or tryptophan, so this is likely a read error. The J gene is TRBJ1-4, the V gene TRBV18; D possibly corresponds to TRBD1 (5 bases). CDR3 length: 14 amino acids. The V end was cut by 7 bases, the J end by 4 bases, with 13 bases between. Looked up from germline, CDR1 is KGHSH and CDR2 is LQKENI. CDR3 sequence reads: CASFPGPFNEKLFS. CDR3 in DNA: TGTGCCAGCTTCCCGGGACCGTTTAATGAAAAACTGTTTTCT.

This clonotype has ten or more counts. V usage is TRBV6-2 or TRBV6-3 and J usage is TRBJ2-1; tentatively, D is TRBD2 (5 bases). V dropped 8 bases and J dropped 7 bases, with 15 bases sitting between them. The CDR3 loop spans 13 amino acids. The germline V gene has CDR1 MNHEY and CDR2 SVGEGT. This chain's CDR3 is CASGLGGGNEQFF. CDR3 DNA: TGTGCCAGCGGCCTCGGCGGCGGGAATGAGCAGTTCTTC.

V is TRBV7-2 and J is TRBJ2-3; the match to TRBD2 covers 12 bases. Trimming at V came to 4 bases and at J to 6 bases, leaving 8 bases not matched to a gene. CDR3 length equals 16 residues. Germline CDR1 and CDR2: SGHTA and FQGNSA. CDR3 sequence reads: CASSYGLAGLEDTQYF. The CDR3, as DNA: TGTGCCAGCAGCTACGGACTAGCGGGACTGGAGGATACGCAGTATTTT.

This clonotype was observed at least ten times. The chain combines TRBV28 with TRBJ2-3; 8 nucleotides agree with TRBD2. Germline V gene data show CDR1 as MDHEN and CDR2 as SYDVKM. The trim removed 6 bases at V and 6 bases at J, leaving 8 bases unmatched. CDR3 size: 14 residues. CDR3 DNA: TGTGCCAGCAGCGGAAGCGGGAGAGGGGATACGCAGTATTTT. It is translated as CASSGSGRGDTQYF.

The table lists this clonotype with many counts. CDR3 region: CASSLKAESTQYF. The CDR3 region has the DNA TGTGCCAGCAGTTTAAAAGCGGAAAGCACGCAGTATTTT. This chain uses TRBV28 with TRBJ2-3; perhaps TRBD2 as D (5 bases). This CDR3 region has 13 residues. Trimming left V 2 bases short and J 9 bases short, with 12 bases between. In germline, CDR1 is MDHEN, CDR2 SYDVKM.

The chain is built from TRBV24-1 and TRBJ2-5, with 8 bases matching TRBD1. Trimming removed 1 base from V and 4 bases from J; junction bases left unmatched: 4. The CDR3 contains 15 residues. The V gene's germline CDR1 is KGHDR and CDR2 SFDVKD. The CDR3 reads CATSDFQGAGETQYF. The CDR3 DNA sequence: TGTGCCACCAGTGATTTTCAGGGGGCAGGAGAGACCCAGTACTTC.

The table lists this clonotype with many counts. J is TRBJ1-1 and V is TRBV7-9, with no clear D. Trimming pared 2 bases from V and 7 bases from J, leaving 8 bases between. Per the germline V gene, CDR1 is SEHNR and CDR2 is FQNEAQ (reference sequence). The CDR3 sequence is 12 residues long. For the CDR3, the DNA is TGTGCCAGCAGCTTATTCGGTGATGAAGCTTTCTTT. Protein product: CASSLFGDEAFF.

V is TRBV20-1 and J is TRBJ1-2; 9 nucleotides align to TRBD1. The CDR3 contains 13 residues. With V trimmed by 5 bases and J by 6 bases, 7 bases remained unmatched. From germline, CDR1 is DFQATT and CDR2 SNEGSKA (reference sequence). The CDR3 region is CSAPGQGSDGYTF. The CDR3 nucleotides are TGCAGTGCTCCGGGACAGGGATCGGATGGCTACACCTTC.

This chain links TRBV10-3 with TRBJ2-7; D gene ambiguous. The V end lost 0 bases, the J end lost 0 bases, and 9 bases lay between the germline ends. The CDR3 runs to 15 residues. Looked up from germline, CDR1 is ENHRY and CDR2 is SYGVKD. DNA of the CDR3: TGTGCCATCAGTGAGTCCCTCCTCAGCTCCTACGAGCAGTACTTC. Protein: CAISESLLSSYEQYF.

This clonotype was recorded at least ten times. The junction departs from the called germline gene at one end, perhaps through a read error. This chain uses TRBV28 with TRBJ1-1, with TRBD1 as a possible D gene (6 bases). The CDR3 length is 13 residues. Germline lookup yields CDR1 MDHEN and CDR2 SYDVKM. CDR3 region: CASMRGADTEAFF. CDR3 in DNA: TGTGCAAGCATGCGGGGGGCAGACACTGAAGCTTTCTTT.

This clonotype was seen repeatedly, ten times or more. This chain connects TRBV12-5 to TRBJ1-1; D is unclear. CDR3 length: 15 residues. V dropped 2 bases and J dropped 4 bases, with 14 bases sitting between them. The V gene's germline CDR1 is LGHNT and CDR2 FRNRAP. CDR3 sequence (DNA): TGTGCTAGTGGTTTGCCGCGAGCGGGGATCACTGAAGCTTTCTTT. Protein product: CASGLPRAGITEAFF.

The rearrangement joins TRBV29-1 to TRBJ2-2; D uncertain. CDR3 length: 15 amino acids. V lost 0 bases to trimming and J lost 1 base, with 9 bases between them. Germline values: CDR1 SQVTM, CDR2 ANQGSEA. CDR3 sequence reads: CSVEDPSKNTGELFF. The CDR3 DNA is TGCAGCGTTGAAGATCCTTCCAAGAACACCGGGGAGCTGTTTTTT.

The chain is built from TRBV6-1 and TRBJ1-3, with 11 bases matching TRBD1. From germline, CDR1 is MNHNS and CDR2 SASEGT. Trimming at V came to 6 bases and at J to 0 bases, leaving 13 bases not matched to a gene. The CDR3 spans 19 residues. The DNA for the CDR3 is TGTGCCAGCAGCGAGGACAGGGGGCCTCTGAATTACTCTGGAAACACCATATATTTT. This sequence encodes CASSEDRGPLNYSGNTIYF.

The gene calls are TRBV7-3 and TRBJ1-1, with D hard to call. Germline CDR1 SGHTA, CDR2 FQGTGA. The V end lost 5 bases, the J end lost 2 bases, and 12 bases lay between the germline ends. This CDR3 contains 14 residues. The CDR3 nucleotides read TGTGCCAGCAGCCTCTCGGACGGCAACACTGAAGCTTTCTTT. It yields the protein CASSLSDGNTEAFF.

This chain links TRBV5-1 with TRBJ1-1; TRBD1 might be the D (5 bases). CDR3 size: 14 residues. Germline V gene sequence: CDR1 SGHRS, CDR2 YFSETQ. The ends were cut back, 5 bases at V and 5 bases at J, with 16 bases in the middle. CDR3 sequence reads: CASRKSGGRTEAFF. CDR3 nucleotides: TGCGCCAGCAGGAAGAGTGGGGGGAGAACTGAAGCTTTCTTT.

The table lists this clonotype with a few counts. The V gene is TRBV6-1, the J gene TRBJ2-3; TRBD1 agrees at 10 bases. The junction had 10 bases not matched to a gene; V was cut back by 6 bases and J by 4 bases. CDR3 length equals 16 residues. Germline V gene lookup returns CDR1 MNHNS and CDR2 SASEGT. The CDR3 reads CASRRPGQGSPDTQYF. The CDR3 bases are TGTGCCAGCAGGAGACCGGGACAGGGGTCCCCAGATACGCAGTATTTT.

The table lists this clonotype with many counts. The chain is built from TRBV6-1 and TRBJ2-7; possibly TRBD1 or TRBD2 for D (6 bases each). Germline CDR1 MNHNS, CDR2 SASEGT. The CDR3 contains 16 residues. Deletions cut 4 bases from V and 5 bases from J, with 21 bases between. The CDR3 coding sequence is TGTGCCAGCAGTGTTCGGGGGCGCGCCATTGCTCACGAGCAGTACTTC. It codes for CASSVRGRAIAHEQYF.

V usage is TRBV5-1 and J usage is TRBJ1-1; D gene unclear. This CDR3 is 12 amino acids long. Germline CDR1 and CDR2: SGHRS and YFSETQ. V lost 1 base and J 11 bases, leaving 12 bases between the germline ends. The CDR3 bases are TGCGCCAGCAGCTTGACCGGAGGGAGTGCTTTCTTT. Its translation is CASSLTGGSAFF.

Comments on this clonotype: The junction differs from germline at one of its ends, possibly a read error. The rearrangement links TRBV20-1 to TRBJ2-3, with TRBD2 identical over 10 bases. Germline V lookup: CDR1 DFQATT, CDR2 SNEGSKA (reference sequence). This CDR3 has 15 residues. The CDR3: CSARLAGVYGDTQCF. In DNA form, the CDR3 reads TGCAGTGCTAGACTAGCGGGAGTTTATGGAGATACGCAGTGTTTT.

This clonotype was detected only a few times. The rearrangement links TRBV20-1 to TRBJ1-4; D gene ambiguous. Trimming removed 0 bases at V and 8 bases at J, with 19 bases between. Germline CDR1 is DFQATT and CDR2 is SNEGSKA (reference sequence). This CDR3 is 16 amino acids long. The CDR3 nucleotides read TGCAGTGCTAGAGATCAGCCCGACCGGCAGTGGGAAAAACTGTTTTTT. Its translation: CSARDQPDRQWEKLFF.

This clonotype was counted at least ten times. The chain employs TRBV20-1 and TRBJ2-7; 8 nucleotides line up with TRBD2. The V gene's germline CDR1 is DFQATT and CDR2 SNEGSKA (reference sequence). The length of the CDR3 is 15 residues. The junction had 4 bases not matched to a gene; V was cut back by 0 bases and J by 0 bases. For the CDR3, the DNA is TGCAGTGCTAGAGATCTAGCGGGTGACTCCTACGAGCAGTACTTC. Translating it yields CSARDLAGDSYEQYF.

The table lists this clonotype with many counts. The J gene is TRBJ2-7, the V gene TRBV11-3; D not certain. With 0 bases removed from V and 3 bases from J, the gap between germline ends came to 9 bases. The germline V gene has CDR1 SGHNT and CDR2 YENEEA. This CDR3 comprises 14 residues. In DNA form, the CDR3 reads TGTGCCAGCAGCTTAGATCGGCAGATCTACGAGCAGTACTTC. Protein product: CASSLDRQIYEQYF.

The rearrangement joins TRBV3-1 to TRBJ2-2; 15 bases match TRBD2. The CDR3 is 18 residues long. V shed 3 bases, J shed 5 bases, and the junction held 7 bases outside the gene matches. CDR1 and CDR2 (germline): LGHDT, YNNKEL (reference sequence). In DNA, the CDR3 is TGTGCCAGCAGCCACCTGGGACTAGCGGGAGGTGCTACCGGGGAGCTGTTTTTT. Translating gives CASSHLGLAGGATGELFF.

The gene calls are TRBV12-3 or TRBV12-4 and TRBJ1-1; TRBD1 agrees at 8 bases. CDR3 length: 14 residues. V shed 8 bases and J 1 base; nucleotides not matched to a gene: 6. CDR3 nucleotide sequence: TGTGCCAGCCGCTCAGGGGGCGGGAACACTGAAGCTTTCTTT. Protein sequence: CASRSGGGNTEAFF.

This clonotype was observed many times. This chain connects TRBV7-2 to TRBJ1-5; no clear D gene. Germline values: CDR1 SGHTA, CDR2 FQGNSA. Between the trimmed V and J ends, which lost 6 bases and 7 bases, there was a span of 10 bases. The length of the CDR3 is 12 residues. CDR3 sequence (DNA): TGTGCCAGCAGTTTTTCCGGGCAGCCCCAGCATTTT. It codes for CASSFSGQPQHF.

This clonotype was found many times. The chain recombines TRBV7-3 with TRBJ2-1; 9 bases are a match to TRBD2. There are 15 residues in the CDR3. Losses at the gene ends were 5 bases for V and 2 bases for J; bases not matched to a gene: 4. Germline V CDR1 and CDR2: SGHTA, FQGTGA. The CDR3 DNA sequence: TGTGCCAGCAGCGAAAGCGGGAGGCCCTACAATGAGCAGTTCTTC. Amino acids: CASSESGRPYNEQFF.

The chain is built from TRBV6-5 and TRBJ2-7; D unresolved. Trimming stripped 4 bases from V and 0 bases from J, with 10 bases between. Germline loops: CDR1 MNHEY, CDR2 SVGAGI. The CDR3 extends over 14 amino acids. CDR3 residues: CASSSDGVSYEQYF. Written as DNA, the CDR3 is TGTGCCAGCAGTTCCGATGGGGTCTCCTACGAGCAGTACTTC.

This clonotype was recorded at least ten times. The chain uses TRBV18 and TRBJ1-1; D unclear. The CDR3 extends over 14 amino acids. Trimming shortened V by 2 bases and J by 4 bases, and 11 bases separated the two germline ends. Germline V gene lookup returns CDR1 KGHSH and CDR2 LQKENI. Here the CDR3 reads CASSPGLIFTEAFF. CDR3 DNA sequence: TGTGCCAGCTCACCAGGTCTTATTTTCACTGAAGCTTTCTTT.

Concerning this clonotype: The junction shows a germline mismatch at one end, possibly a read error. CDR3 amino acids: CSVEDRRGERYF. The CDR3 coding sequence is TGCAGCGTTGAGGACAGGCGGGGGGAGCGGTACTTC. The J gene is TRBJ2-7, the V gene TRBV29-1, with D perhaps matching TRBD2 (8 bases). The CDR3 is 12 residues long. Germline V gene data show CDR1 as SQVTM and CDR2 as ANQGSEA.